This is a list of T cell receptor beta chains from one sample in a study of Ad26.COV2.S vaccination and SARS-CoV-2 variants. Generated by immunoSEQ multiplex PCR, the TCRdb table keeps only in-frame clones and is missing some. The data hold more than 300,000 clones, with about 85% observed a single time. The sample here was peripheral blood, taken in a trial of Ad26.COV2.S vaccine versus placebo. The receptors shown here come from a person aged 18 to 59 who received the Ad26.COV2.S COVID-19 vaccine or a placebo. Both conserved end residues are part of each CDR3. The D gene is left open where the match is weak. Not all rows give a size; the values are once, few, many and, for expanded clones, a class.

.	TRBV15	TRBJ2-2	.	CATSRDEIGAERTGELFF	TGTGCCACCAGCAGAGATGAAATCGGGGCTGAGAGGACCGGGGAGCTGTTTTTT
.	TRBV7-9	TRBJ2-3	.	CASSSQGTSTDTQYF	TGTGCCAGCAGCTCCCAGGGGACTAGCACAGATACGCAGTATTTT
.	TRBV11-2	TRBJ1-6	.	CASSSEAFSSSPLHF	TGTGCCAGCAGCTCGGAAGCCTTTAGTAGTTCACCCCTCCACTTT
.	TRBV11-3	TRBJ1-6	.	CASSRPCRALHF	TGTGCCAGCAGCCGGCCTTGTAGGGCCCTCCACTTT
few	TRBV4-1	TRBJ2-2	TRBD1	CASSHRGRFGELFF	TGCGCCAGCAGCCACAGGGGGCGCTTCGGGGAGCTGTTTTTT
.	TRBV5-1	TRBJ1-1	TRBD1	CASSFTGGWGTEAFF	TGCGCCAGCAGCTTCACAGGGGGCTGGGGAACTGAAGCTTTCTTT
few	TRBV11-2	TRBJ2-7	.	CASSLDSRAQFFYEQYF	TGTGCCAGCAGCTTAGATAGTCGGGCACAGTTTTTCTACGAGCAGTACTTC
.	TRBV10-3	TRBJ1-4	TRBD1	CAISDGGTGNEKLFF	TGTGCCATCAGCGACGGAGGGACAGGGAATGAAAAACTGTTTTTT
once	TRBV19	TRBJ2-1	TRBD2	CASKLQRGATEQFF	TGTGCCAGTAAGCTCCAGCGGGGGGCCACGGAGCAGTTCTTC
.	TRBV10-3	TRBJ1-2	TRBD1	CAISMQGARGYTF	TGTGCCATCAGTATGCAGGGGGCCAGAGGCTACACCTTC
few	TRBV9	TRBJ1-4	.	CASSVGGGTTNEKLFF	TGTGCCAGCAGCGTAGGCGGGGGTACTACTAATGAAAAACTGTTTTTT
.	TRBV5-4	TRBJ1-2	TRBD1	CASSLGGGISYGYTF	TGTGCCAGCAGCTTGGGAGGGGGCATCAGCTATGGCTACACCTTC
.	TRBV7-2	TRBJ2-3	.	CASSSGTSTDTQYF	TGTGCCAGCAGCTCGGGAACTAGCACAGATACGCAGTATTTT
.	TRBV4-1	TRBJ1-6	TRBD1	CASSPQTGTGDRSPLHF	TGCGCCAGCAGCCCTCAAACCGGGACAGGGGACCGTTCACCCCTCCACTTT
few	TRBV2	TRBJ2-3	.	CASSEDGGRTDTQYF	TGTGCCAGCAGTGAGGACGGGGGTCGGACAGATACGCAGTATTTT
.	TRBV19	TRBJ1-1	.	CASKRDIQASEAFF	TGTGCCAGTAAAAGGGATATACAGGCGAGTGAAGCTTTCTTT
.	TRBV19	TRBJ1-1	.	CASSTLSRGMNTEAFF	TGTGCCAGTAGTACCCTCTCTCGGGGAATGAACACTGAAGCTTTCTTT
once	TRBV27	TRBJ1-6	TRBD1	CATSPGQAYLYNSPLHF	TGTGCCACCTCCCCCGGACAGGCTTACCTCTATAATTCACCCCTCCACTTT
.	TRBV30	TRBJ1-2	.	CAWRAGSLYGYTF	TGTGCCTGGAGGGCGGGATCCCTCTATGGCTACACCTTC
few	TRBV27	TRBJ2-7	.	CASSFKGLAYEQYF	TGTGCCAGCAGTTTTAAAGGGTTAGCCTACGAGCAGTACTTC
.	TRBV6-5	TRBJ2-3	TRBD1	CATTRDRGKDTQYF	TGTGCCACCACGAGGGACAGGGGGAAGGATACGCAGTATTTT
.	TRBV30	TRBJ2-1	TRBD1	CAWSGRTGLGGQFF	TGTGCCTGGAGTGGCCGGACAGGCCTAGGGGGGCAGTTCTTC